The next 27 T cell receptor beta chains were all read from a single sample in a study of Graves' ophthalmopathy and Graves' hyperthyroidism. CDR3 regions of TCR beta were amplified from RNA transcripts. HTBI primers were employed in first-round RT-PCR, then a second-round multiplex PCR followed. One entry per CDR3 protein, called by TCRdb with MiXCR from the multiplex PCR reads. Among 650,000 to 900,000 distinct CDR3 sequences, roughly 41% were seen once, and the ten largest hold 40% to 55%. The specimen was peripheral blood. Receptors were obtained from an adult man with Graves' ophthalmopathy.

V and J are TRBV20-1 and TRBJ1-1; a possible D gene is TRBD1 (6 bases). Germline CDR1 and CDR2: DFQATT and SNEGSKA (reference sequence). Between the trimmed V and J ends, which lost 5 bases and 8 bases, there was a span of 12 bases. The CDR3 contains 11 residues. The CDR3, as DNA: TGCAGTGCTCCGGACAGAGACGAAGCTTTCTTT. It codes for CSAPDRDEAFF.

The genes are TRBV10-2 and TRBJ1-5; 10 bases are shared with TRBD1. Germline V gives CDR1 WSHSY, CDR2 SAAADI. The CDR3 extends over 13 amino acids. Unmatched junction bases numbered 1, after V lost 6 bases and J lost 5 bases. The CDR3, as DNA: TGCGCCAGCAGGACAGGGGGCGATCAGCCCCAGCATTTT. This translates into CASRTGGDQPQHF.

This clonotype has at least ten counts. V gene TRBV29-1 combines with J gene TRBJ2-7; 10 nucleotides align to TRBD1. The CDR3 covers 14 residues. Per the germline V gene, CDR1 is SQVTM and CDR2 is ANQGSEA. The V gene end was trimmed by 2 bases and the J gene end by 4 bases; junction bases not matched to a gene: 5. CDR3 in DNA: TGCAGCGTTGAACCCCCGGACAGGGGGTACGAGCAGTACTTC. Its protein is CSVEPPDRGYEQYF.

The CDR3 DNA reads as TGTGCCAGCAGAGTGACGGGTCAAGAGACCCAGTACTTC. Protein sequence: CASRVTGQETQYF. The chain has TRBV7-2 and TRBJ2-5; D gene ambiguous. The V end was cut by 6 bases, the J end by 2 bases, with 10 bases between. The CDR3 runs 13 residues. CDR1 SGHTA and CDR2 FQGNSA come from the germline V gene.

This clonotype was detected ten times or more. The J gene is TRBJ1-5, the V gene TRBV15, with a tentative D call TRBD1 (6 bases). Germline loops: CDR1 LNHNV, CDR2 YYDKDF (reference sequence). The CDR3 is 15 residues long. V was shortened by 0 bases and J by 5 bases, with 11 bases between the two germline ends. The CDR3 DNA is TGTGCCACCAGCAGAGATCGGGGGGCGCATCAGCCCCAGCATTTT. Translated: CATSRDRGAHQPQHF. The full variable domain, in which reference TRBV15 and TRBJ1-5 provide the parts outside the CDR3, is DAMVIQNPRYQVTQFGKPVTLSCSQTLNHNVMYWYQQKSSQAPKLLFHYYDKDFNNEADTPDNFQSRRPNTSFCFLDIRSPGLGDTAMYLCATSRDRGAHQPQHFGDGTRLSIL.

The chain combines TRBV6-2 or TRBV6-3 with TRBJ1-6, with D unclear. The V gene's germline CDR1 is MNHEY and CDR2 SVGEGT. The CDR3 covers 14 residues. The V and J ends lost 0 bases and 7 bases respectively, with 7 bases between them. The CDR3 sequence is CASSYSSRNSPLHF. CDR3 sequence (DNA): TGTGCCAGCAGTTACTCGAGTAGAAATTCACCCCTCCACTTT.

This clonotype was seen many times. The rearrangement joins TRBV2 to TRBJ1-5; TRBD1 agrees at 12 bases. The germline CDR1 and CDR2 sequences are SNHLY and FYNNEI. Losses at the gene ends were 6 bases for V and 7 bases for J; bases not matched to a gene: 4. The CDR3 sequence is 14 residues long. CDR3 sequence (DNA): TGTGCCAGCAGGGGACAGGGGGCGCGACAGCCCCAGCATTTT. Translated: CASRGQGARQPQHF.

This clonotype was observed a few times. A read error may account for a junction end that differs from germline. This rearrangement joins TRBV7-9 to TRBJ1-2; D is perhaps TRBD1 (6 bases). CDR1 SEHNR and CDR2 FQNEAQ come from the germline V gene (reference sequence). CDR3 length equals 15 residues. As DNA, the CDR3 is TGCGCCAGCAGCCAGCCGGACAGCCCAGGGGATGGCTACACCTTC. It is translated as CASSQPDSPGDGYTF.

This clonotype was counted a few times. The V gene is TRBV7-9, the J gene TRBJ1-3; a weak D match, TRBD1 (5 bases). Trimming took off 1 base at V and 0 bases at J, with 10 bases between the two ends. The CDR3 spans 16 residues. Germline lookup yields CDR1 SEHNR and CDR2 FQNEAQ (reference sequence). The CDR3: CASSLVGPSSGNTIYF. The DNA of the CDR3 is TGTGCCAGCAGCTTAGTGGGGCCGAGCTCTGGAAACACCATATATTTT.

This clonotype occurred many times. The V and J genes are TRBV7-2 and TRBJ1-6, with D perhaps TRBD1 (5 bases). The CDR3 is 17 residues long. CDR1 and CDR2 (germline): SGHTA, FQGNSA. V lost 5 bases and J 8 bases, leaving 22 bases between the germline ends. The CDR3 region is CASSQLGQVFVDSPLHF. CDR3 coding DNA: TGTGCCAGCAGCCAACTGGGGCAGGTCTTTGTGGATTCACCCCTCCACTTT.

The J gene is TRBJ1-5, the V gene TRBV24-1; no definite D call. The ends were cut back, 3 bases at V and 11 bases at J, with 19 bases in the middle. The length of the CDR3 is 15 residues. CDR1 is KGHDR, CDR2 SFDVKD, per germline. As DNA, the CDR3 is TGTGCCACCAGTGATCCCCAGGAGACCCAAGAGACCCAGCATTTT. Amino acids: CATSDPQETQETQHF.

This clonotype was counted many times. V usage is TRBV7-9 and J usage is TRBJ1-2; the D is unclear. The V gene lost 1 base and the J gene lost 0 bases, with 12 bases spanning the gap. Germline V gives CDR1 SEHNR, CDR2 FQNEAQ (reference sequence). There are 16 residues in the CDR3. The CDR3 spells CASSLDLQVANYGYTF. The CDR3 DNA reads TGTGCCAGCAGCTTAGATTTGCAGGTAGCTAACTATGGCTACACCTTC. Based on the CDR3 plus reference TRBV7-9 and TRBJ1-2, the full variable domain is DTGVSQNPRHKITKRGQNVTFRCDPISEHNRLYWYRQTLGQGPEFLTYFQNEAQLEKSRLLSDRFSAERPKGSFSTLEIQRTEQGDSAMYLCASSLDLQVANYGYTFGSGTRLTVV.

This clonotype was counted at least ten times. V usage is TRBV12-3 or TRBV12-4 and J usage is TRBJ1-5, with unresolved D. The CDR3 totals 13 residues. Trimming pared 3 bases from V and 5 bases from J, leaving 8 bases between. The CDR3 protein is CASSLGSYQPQHF. DNA for the CDR3: TGTGCCAGCAGTTTGGGAAGTTATCAGCCCCAGCATTTT.

The chain has TRBV15 and TRBJ2-5; 11 nucleotides agree with TRBD2. In germline, CDR1 is LNHNV, CDR2 YYDKDF (reference sequence). The V segment lost 5 bases and the J segment 5 bases; nucleotides outside the gene matches: 7. The CDR3 is 15 amino acids. The CDR3 loop is CATSQGSGRAETQYF. Written as DNA, the CDR3 is TGTGCCACCAGCCAAGGTAGCGGGAGGGCCGAGACCCAGTACTTC.

V gene TRBV5-8 combines with J gene TRBJ1-5; D not certain. Trimming took off 4 bases at V and 8 bases at J, with 16 bases between the two ends. CDR1 is SGHTS and CDR2 is YDEGEE in the germline V gene. The CDR3 is made up of 14 amino acids. Here the CDR3 DNA reads TGTGCCAGCAGCCAAATACCGGCGGTCGAGCCCCAGCATTTT. Translated, it gives CASSQIPAVEPQHF.

This clonotype was seen repeatedly, ten times or more. The chain links TRBV6-5 to TRBJ2-7; TRBD2 might be the D (5 bases). CDR1 is MNHEY, CDR2 SVGAGI, per germline. Trimming removed 2 bases at V and 1 base at J, with 9 bases between. The length of the CDR3 is 14 residues. The DNA of the CDR3 is TGTGCCAGCAGTTACATGGGAGAGTCCTACGAGCAGTACTTC. The encoded protein is CASSYMGESYEQYF.

V is TRBV11-2 and J is TRBJ2-7, with D maybe TRBD1 (5 bases). Between the trimmed V and J ends, which lost 4 bases and 0 bases, there was a span of 10 bases. Looked up from germline, CDR1 is SGHAT and CDR2 is FQNNGV. The CDR3 is 14 residues long. The CDR3 coding sequence is TGTGCCAGCAGCTCGGACACCTTCTCCTACGAGCAGTACTTC. Translated, it gives CASSSDTFSYEQYF.

This clonotype was observed at least ten times. The chain employs TRBV25-1 and TRBJ1-4; D ambiguous. V was cut by 3 bases and J by 1 base, with 9 bases left in between. The germline V gene has CDR1 MGHDK and CDR2 SYGVNS. The CDR3 has 15 residues. This chain's CDR3 is CASSEPGLTNEKLFF. The CDR3 region has the DNA TGTGCCAGCAGTGAGCCAGGTTTAACTAATGAAAAACTGTTTTTT.

This clonotype was seen at least ten times. V and J are TRBV29-1 and TRBJ1-2, with D possibly being TRBD1 (6 bases). Per the germline V gene, CDR1 is SQVTM and CDR2 is ANQGSEA. The CDR3 contains 12 residues. V was shortened by 7 bases and J by 3 bases, with 12 bases between the two germline ends. The CDR3 bases are TGCAGCGGGAGGGACACCGACTATGGCTACACCTTC. Translation: CSGRDTDYGYTF.

On this clonotype: With a much larger clone just one base away, this may be a read error. Likely a read error: the CDR3 ends without its conserved phenylalanine or tryptophan. The chain joins TRBV20-1 to TRBJ2-5; D gene ambiguous. V was cut by 3 bases and J by 5 bases, with 7 bases left in between. Per the germline V gene, CDR1 is DFQATT and CDR2 is SNEGSKA (reference sequence). The CDR3 is 11 amino acids. The CDR3, as DNA: TGCAGTGCTAGTGGTCGGGAGACCCAGTACTGC. It specifies CSASGRETQYC.

A note on this clonotype: Being one base from a much bigger clone, this may be a read error. V is TRBV7-8 and J is TRBJ2-7; D is undetermined. V was trimmed by 4 bases and J by 6 bases, leaving 16 bases between them. The germline V gene encodes CDR1 SGHVS and CDR2 FQNEAQ. CDR3 length equals 14 residues. The CDR3 region has the DNA TGTGCCAGCAGCTCAATGACCCTCTCCCTCGAGCAGTACTTC. Protein: CASSSMTLSLEQYF.

This clonotype was seen repeatedly, ten times or more. This rearrangement joins TRBV2 to TRBJ2-6; D might be TRBD1 (5 bases). From germline, CDR1 is SNHLY and CDR2 FYNNEI. The CDR3 has 16 residues. V was shortened by 6 bases and J by 5 bases, with 17 bases between the two germline ends. As DNA, the CDR3 is TGTGCCAGCAGCCGCACCCAGGGTATTAGGGCCAACGTCCTGACTTTC. It encodes CASSRTQGIRANVLTF.

This clonotype has a count of ten or more. The chain employs TRBV29-1 and TRBJ1-5, with no clear D. V was pared by 4 bases and J by 0 bases, with 19 bases between. The CDR3 is 17 amino acids. From germline, CDR1 is SQVTM and CDR2 ANQGSEA. The CDR3: CSVGDEGSHNSNQPQHF. In DNA, the CDR3 is TGCAGCGTTGGTGATGAAGGGTCCCACAATAGCAATCAGCCCCAGCATTTT.

This clonotype was found a few times. The chain carries TRBV5-1 and TRBJ2-7; 9 bases map to TRBD1. V gave up 0 bases and J gave up 6 bases; unmatched junction bases: 4. Germline lookup yields CDR1 SGHRS and CDR2 YFSETQ. The CDR3 contains 14 residues. The CDR3 DNA reads as TGCGCCAGCAGCTTGGGACGACAGGGGGGCGAGCAGTACTTC. Translated: CASSLGRQGGEQYF.

This clonotype was detected only once. The rearrangement links TRBV15 to TRBJ1-4, with 7 bases aligning to TRBD1. The germline V gene has CDR1 LNHNV and CDR2 YYDKDF (reference sequence). The J segment lost 8 bases and the V segment lost 0 bases, leaving 12 bases of the junction unmatched. This CDR3 has 17 residues. The CDR3 sequence is CATSRELVDRVGEKLFF. The CDR3 DNA reads as TGTGCCACCAGCAGAGAACTTGTTGACAGGGTCGGGGAAAAACTGTTTTTT.

The rearrangement joins TRBV4-1 to TRBJ2-7; D gene unclear. This CDR3 has 13 residues. V dropped 4 bases and J dropped 6 bases, with 13 bases sitting between them. Germline V lookup: CDR1 MGHRA, CDR2 YSYEKL. The CDR3 sequence is CASSPMYRSEQYF. For the CDR3, the DNA is TGCGCCAGCAGCCCTATGTACCGCTCCGAGCAGTACTTC.

This chain uses TRBV10-3 with TRBJ2-5; D gene unclear. This CDR3 spans 15 amino acids. Germline CDR1 reads ENHRY; CDR2 reads SYGVKD. Deletions cut 5 bases from V and 7 bases from J, with 20 bases between. CDR3 DNA sequence: TGTGCCATCAGTTACTTAGACTGGCGGATTGGGACCCAGTACTTC. Its translation is CAISYLDWRIGTQYF.